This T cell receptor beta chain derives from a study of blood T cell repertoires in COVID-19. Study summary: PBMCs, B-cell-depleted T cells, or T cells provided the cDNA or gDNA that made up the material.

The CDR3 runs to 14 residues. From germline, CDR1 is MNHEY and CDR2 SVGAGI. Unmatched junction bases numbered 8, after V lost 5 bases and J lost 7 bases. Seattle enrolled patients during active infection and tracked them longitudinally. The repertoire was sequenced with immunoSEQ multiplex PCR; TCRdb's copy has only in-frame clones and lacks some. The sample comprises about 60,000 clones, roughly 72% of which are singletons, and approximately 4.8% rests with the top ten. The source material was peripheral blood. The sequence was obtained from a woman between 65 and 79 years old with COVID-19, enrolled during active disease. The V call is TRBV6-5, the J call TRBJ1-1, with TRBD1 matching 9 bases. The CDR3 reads CASSPRDRAREAFF. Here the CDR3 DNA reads TGTGCCAGCAGTCCTCGGGACAGGGCTCGTGAAGCTTTCTTT.